This T cell receptor beta chain appears in the sequencing data of a study of PD-L1 blockade in urothelial cancer (dated by TCRdb to about 2017). For the study in its entirety: All patients started therapy around 2014 and received atezolizumab 1,200 mg intravenously every 3 weeks. About 90% of the roughly 29 patients were identified as males with urothelial cancer of bladder origin, and a prior smoking history was reported by 18 of 29 patients. Patients had an ECOG performance status of 0 or 1 and had received between 0 and 3 prior chemotherapy regimens. Blood samples were analyzed 3 weeks after the start of treatment (second dose) and 6 weeks after the start of treatment. A median of roughly 140,000 T cells and around 81,000 unique TCRs was obtained from blood samples, and a median clonality of about 0.08 was observed. Somatic, immune and clinical correlates of response to PD-L1 blockade with atezolizumab in urothelial cancer were the focus of an exploratory multi-omic analysis. Pretreatment tumor samples, along with matched peripheral blood collected serially before and after atezolizumab treatment, underwent TCR sequencing. Durable clinical benefit meant progression-free survival longer than 6 months, and TCR features were also tested against progression-free and overall survival. Whole exome sequencing and RNA sequencing of pretreatment tumors were performed alongside TCR sequencing in the same patients. Durable clinical benefit was achieved by nine patients but not by the remaining 20. Pretreatment blood TCR-seq was available for about 27 patients, at least one posttreatment blood collection was obtained for 24 patients, and tumor TCR-seq was available for 24 patients. Overall results and qualifications from the work: Patients with durable benefit showed greater expansion of tumor-associated TCR clones in peripheral blood 3 weeks after starting treatment (n ≈ 21, p = 0.022). Because the sample size was small (n ≈ 28) and many of the analyses were exploratory, the results are meant to be hypothesis-generating. Improved progression-free and overall survival was found to be associated with pretreatment peripheral blood TCR clonality below the median.

Each PCR received spiked-in synthetic TCR analog templates so that absolute template abundance could be estimated from read counts. The immunoSEQ assay was used to amplify TCRbeta CDR3 regions from genomic DNA with bias-controlled V and J gene primers. Sequencing of rearranged TCRbeta segments was done at approximately 20X coverage. Under the source paper's analysis protocol: Sequencing errors were corrected by clustering, and CDR3s were annotated against IMGT so that V, D and J genes could be assigned. Downstream analyses used only productive TCRbeta rearrangements, leaving out any out-of-frame or stop-codon sequences. To compute clonality, Shannon entropy was normalized by the log of the number of unique productive sequences and then subtracted from one. Fisher's exact test with Benjamini-Hochberg correction, at a threshold of adjusted p below 0.01, was used to find clones that differed between time points or between blood and tumor. The clones in this table, taken by TCRdb from immuneACCESS, are in-frame only. Not every clone is retained; where verified, under half of the shortfall comes from an unresolved V gene, and the cause of the rest is unknown. D and trimming come from the DNA, and the V and J calls and clone size come from that table. In all, the sample holds about 35,000 clones, and around 80% of those were seen once. 3.5% to 4% of the sample goes to the ten largest clones.

As to this clone: The clone's antigen remains unknown. No much larger clonotype is one base removed from it; base qualities were not supplied.

The germline V gene provides CDR1 MNHNS and CDR2 SASEGT. The junction shows trimming of 0 bases on V and 0 bases on J, plus 15 bases between the germline ends. There are 17 amino acids in the CDR3, from cysteine to phenylalanine inclusive. Only CDR3 DNA remains: 51 bases, in frame from the first base. The cohort comprised approximately 30 patients with locally advanced or metastatic urothelial carcinoma treated at Memorial Sloan Kettering on a trial protocol. Peripheral blood mononuclear cells were collected pretreatment and during treatment, with between 1 and 8 total time points obtained per patient. The Qiagen DNeasy Blood extraction kit was used to purify genomic DNA from total PBMCs and tumor samples. PBMCs were collected pretreatment and during treatment, and were isolated and stored as previously described.

This receptor was identified in a man between 65 and 85 years old with urothelial cancer. This specimen was PBMCs, taken around atezolizumab (anti-PD-L1) treatment. Rearrangement joined TRBV6-1 to TRBJ2-7, with no D gene named confidently. The DNA sequence is TGTGCCAGCAGTGAAGCTCTGGGCAGGCCCCGCTCCTACGAGCAGTACTTC. This is translated as CASSEALGRPRSYEQYF.